Following are 4 T cell receptor beta chains from one sample sequenced in a study of regulatory T cells in long-lasting Graves disease (dated by TCRdb to the early 2020s). This specimen's time point label, interpreted: persistent/refractory GD, antithyroid drugs over 5 years with positive TRAb. For both TCR sequencing and RNA sequencing, RNA was extracted from PBMCs in TRIzol. Libraries were prepared through multiplex PCR. Sequenced using an Illumina HiSeq 4000. iRepertoire HTBI primers and Arm-PCR amplification of CDR3 regions were used to construct TCR beta libraries. The raw public reads went through TCRdb reprocessing: fastp at Q25, MiXCR clone calling, in-frame beta chains kept. Rows merge per CDR3 protein into single entries with the most common DNA and genes. The sample table contains some 330,000 distinct CDR3 sequences; only one count was recorded for 23% of them. Less than 30% of the sample is taken by the ten largest.

The source material was peripheral blood mononuclear cells (PBMCs), sampled when the disease was refractory, from a patient treated with antithyroid drugs. All receptors come from a woman between 35 and 50 years old with Graves disease. Donor details come from another sample of the same person, matched by shared clones.

This clonotype occurred many times. This sequence joins TRBV29-1 and TRBJ1-4, with 8 bases that match TRBD1. The germline CDR1 and CDR2 sequences are SQVTM and ANQGSEA. V was pared by 3 bases and J by 6 bases, with 6 bases of the junction left unmatched. The CDR3 sequence is 14 residues long. The CDR3 loop reads CSVDPGGADEKLFF. CDR3 bases: TGCAGCGTTGACCCAGGGGGCGCAGATGAAAAACTGTTTTTT.

At least ten counts were recorded for this clonotype. The chain links TRBV20-1 to TRBJ2-4; the match to TRBD2 covers 14 bases. Germline loops: CDR1 DFQATT, CDR2 SNEGSKA (reference sequence). V trimming: 2 bases; J trimming: 8 bases; junction bases outside the gene matches: 8. The CDR3 spans 16 residues. CDR3 nucleotide sequence: TGCAGTGCTAGAACTACCGGGACTAGCGGGAGACACATTCAGTACTTC. Translated, it gives CSARTTGTSGRHIQYF.

This clonotype was detected many times. The V call is TRBV12-3 or TRBV12-4, the J call TRBJ1-5; no definite D call. V dropped 3 bases and J dropped 0 bases, with 9 bases sitting between them. The CDR3 covers 15 residues. The CDR3 region is CASSFGLDSNQPQHF. Here the CDR3 DNA reads TGTGCCAGCAGTTTCGGCCTGGATAGCAATCAGCCCCAGCATTTT.

The table lists this clonotype with many counts. This chain connects TRBV20-1 to TRBJ1-3; D gene uncertain. The CDR3 covers 12 residues. Trimming took off 5 bases at V and 3 bases at J, with 8 bases between the two ends. Germline assignment: CDR1 DFQATT and CDR2 SNEGSKA (reference sequence). CDR3 sequence (DNA): TGCAGTGCTCAGGAAGGTGGAAACACCATATATTTT. Its protein is CSAQEGGNTIYF.